This entry describes one T cell receptor beta chain. Documented treatment: oral pan-JAK inhibitor, 5-10 mg twice daily. Patients with alopecia areata provided lesional scalp punch biopsies as well as peripheral blood. This sample is drawn from a study of CD8+ T cells in alopecia areata. The wider study: After 6 to 18 months of tofacitinib, follow-up continued 6 months off drug. Patients given treatment had severity scored by the percentage of scalp area affected.

After removal of 4 bases from V and 2 bases from J, the junction contained 5 bases not matched to a gene. The length of the CDR3 is 13 residues. CDR1 is SQVTM, CDR2 ANQGSEA, per germline. Reverse transcription of extracted RNA yielded cDNA, which provided the sequencing template. TCRdb's table, derived via immunoSEQ multiplex PCR, lists solely in-frame clones and lacks some. In the table there are about 140,000 clones, 86% of which are singletons. The receptor comes from a human donor with alopecia areata. The sequencing used CD8+ T cells sorted from blood, collected at week 4, from a patient treated with tofacitinib. The genes are TRBV29-1 and TRBJ2-7; 7 positions agree with TRBD1. CDR3 region: CSVGTGLPYEQYF. Written as DNA, the CDR3 is TGCAGCGTTGGGACAGGTTTACCCTACGAGCAGTACTTC.